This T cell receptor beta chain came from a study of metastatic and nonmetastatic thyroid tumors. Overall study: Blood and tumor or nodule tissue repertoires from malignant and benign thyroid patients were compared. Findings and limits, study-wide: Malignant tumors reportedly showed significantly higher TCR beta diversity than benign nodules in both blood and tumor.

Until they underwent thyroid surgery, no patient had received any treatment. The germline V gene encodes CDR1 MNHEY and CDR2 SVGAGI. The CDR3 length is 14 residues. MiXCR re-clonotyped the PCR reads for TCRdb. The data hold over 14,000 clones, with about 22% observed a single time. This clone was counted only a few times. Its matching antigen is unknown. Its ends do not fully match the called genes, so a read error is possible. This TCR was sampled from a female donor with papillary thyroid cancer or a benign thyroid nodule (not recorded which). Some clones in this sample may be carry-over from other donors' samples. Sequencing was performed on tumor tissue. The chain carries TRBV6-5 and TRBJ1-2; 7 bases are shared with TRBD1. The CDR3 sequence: CASSSDRQGYGYTF. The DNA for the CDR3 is TGTGCCAGCAGTTCGGACAGGCAGGGATATGGTTACACCTTC.